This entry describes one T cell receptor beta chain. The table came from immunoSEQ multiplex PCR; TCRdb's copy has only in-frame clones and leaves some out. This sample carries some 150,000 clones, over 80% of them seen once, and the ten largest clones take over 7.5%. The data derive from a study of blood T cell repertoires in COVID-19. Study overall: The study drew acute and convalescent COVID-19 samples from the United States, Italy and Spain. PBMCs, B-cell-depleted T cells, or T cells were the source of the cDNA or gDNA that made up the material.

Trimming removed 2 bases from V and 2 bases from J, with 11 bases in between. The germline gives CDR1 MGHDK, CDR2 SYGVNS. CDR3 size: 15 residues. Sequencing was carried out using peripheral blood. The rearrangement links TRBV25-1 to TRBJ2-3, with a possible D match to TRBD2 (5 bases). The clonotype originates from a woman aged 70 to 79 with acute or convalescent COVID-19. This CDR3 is CASSEDGRLTDTQYF. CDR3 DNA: TGTGCCAGCAGTGAAGATGGGAGACTCACAGATACGCAGTATTTT.